Presented here are 4 T cell receptor beta chains from one specimen sequenced in a study of shared clonotypes between healthy human individuals. Profiled with immunoSEQ multiplex PCR; TCRdb holds only in-frame clones, not every one. The repertoire holds approximately 2.3 million clones, 93% seen once, with under 0.45% in the top ten. Source material: naive CD4+ T cells from PBMCs. The subset is: CD45RA+ positively selected. The receptors derive from a man aged 18 to 29 in good health. Some clones in this sample may be carry-over from other donors' samples.

The chain has TRBV15 and TRBJ1-4; a weak D match, TRBD1 (5 bases). Germline V gives CDR1 LNHNV, CDR2 YYDKDF (reference sequence). The CDR3 covers 13 residues. The ends were cut back, 1 base at V and 6 bases at J, with 6 bases in the middle. The CDR3 protein is CATSRGGHEKLFF. CDR3 bases: TGTGCCACCAGCAGAGGGGGCCATGAAAAACTGTTTTTT. The full variable domain, rest sourced from reference TRBV15 and TRBJ1-4, is DAMVIQNPRYQVTQFGKPVTLSCSQTLNHNVMYWYQQKSSQAPKLLFHYYDKDFNNEADTPDNFQSRRPNTSFCFLDIRSPGLGDTAMYLCATSRGGHEKLFFGSGTQLSVL.

The chain employs TRBV5-1 and TRBJ2-1; TRBD2 matches at 12 bases. The CDR3 length is 16 residues. Germline V gene lookup returns CDR1 SGHRS and CDR2 YFSETQ. Trimming at V came to 4 bases and at J to 10 bases, leaving 12 bases not matched to a gene. This chain's CDR3 is CASSAGTSGYREEQFF. The CDR3 nucleotides read TGCGCCAGCAGCGCTGGGACTAGCGGGTATCGAGAGGAGCAGTTCTTC.

The chain links TRBV29-1 to TRBJ1-2, with TRBD1 as a possible D gene (5 bases). V lost 6 bases, J lost 6 bases, and 20 bases lay in between. This CDR3 region has 14 residues. Germline V gene lookup returns CDR1 SQVTM and CDR2 ANQGSEA. Here the CDR3 reads CSVAPFGGADGYTF. The CDR3 bases are TGCAGCGTGGCTCCTTTTGGTGGGGCCGATGGCTACACCTTC.

V gene TRBV30 combines with J gene TRBJ1-4; D not certain. V dropped 2 bases and J dropped 0 bases, with 13 bases sitting between them. There are 16 residues in the CDR3. The germline V gene encodes CDR1 GTSNPN and CDR2 SVGIG (reference sequence). The CDR3 DNA sequence: TGTGCCTGGAGTCTCCGGGAGCGAGCAACTAATGAAAAACTGTTTTTT. Its translation: CAWSLRERATNEKLFF. Together with reference TRBV30 and TRBJ1-4, the CDR3 gives the full variable domain: SQTIHQWPATLVQPVGSPLSLECTVEGTSNPNLYWYRQAAGRGLQLLFYSVGIGQISSEVPQNLSASRPQDRQFILSSKKLLLSDSGFYLCAWSLRERATNEKLFFGSGTQLSVL.